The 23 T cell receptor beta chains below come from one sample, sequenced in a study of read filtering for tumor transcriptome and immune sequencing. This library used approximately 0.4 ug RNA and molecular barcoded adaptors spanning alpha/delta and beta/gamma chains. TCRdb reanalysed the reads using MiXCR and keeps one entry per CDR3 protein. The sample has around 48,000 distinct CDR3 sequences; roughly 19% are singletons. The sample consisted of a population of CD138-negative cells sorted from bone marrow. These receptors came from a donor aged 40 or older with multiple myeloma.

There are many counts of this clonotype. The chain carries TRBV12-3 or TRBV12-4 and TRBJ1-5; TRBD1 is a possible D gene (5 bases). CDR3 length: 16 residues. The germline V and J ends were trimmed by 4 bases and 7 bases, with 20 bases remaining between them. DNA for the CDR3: TGTGCCAGCAGTTCTAATTATATAACGCAGGGACAGCCCCAGCATTTT. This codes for CASSSNYITQGQPQHF.

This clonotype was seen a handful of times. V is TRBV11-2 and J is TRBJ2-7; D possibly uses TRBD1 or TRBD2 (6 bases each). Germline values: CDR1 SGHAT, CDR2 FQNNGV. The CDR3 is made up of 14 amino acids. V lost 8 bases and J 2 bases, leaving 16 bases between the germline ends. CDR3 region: CASGDIGGPYEQYF. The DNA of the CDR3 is TGTGCCAGCGGGGACATCGGGGGACCCTACGAGCAGTACTTC.

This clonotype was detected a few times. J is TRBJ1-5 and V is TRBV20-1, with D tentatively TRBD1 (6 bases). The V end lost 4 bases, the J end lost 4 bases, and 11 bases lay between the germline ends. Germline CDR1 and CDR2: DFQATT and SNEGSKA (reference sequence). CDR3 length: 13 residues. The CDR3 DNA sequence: TGCAGTGCTATCCCAGACAGGAATCAGCCCCAGCATTTT. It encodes CSAIPDRNQPQHF.

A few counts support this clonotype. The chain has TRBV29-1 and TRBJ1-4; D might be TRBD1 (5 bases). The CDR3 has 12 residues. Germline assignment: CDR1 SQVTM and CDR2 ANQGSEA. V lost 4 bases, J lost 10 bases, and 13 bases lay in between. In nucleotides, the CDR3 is TGCAGCGTTGGCCAGCTGGGGGGAAAACTGTTTTTT. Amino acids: CSVGQLGGKLFF.

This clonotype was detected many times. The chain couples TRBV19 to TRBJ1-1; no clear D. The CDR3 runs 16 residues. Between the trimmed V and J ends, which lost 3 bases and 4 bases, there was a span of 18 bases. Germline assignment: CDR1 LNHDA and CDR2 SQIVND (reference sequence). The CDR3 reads CASSIEGGRMGTEAFF. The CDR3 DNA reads TGTGCCAGTAGTATTGAAGGAGGGCGTATGGGCACTGAAGCTTTCTTT.

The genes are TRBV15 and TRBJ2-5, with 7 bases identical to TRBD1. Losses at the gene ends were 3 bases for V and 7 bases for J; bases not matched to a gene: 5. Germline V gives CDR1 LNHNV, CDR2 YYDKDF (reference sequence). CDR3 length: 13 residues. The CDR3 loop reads CATSSDRVGTQYF. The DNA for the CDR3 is TGTGCCACCAGCAGTGACAGGGTCGGGACCCAGTACTTC. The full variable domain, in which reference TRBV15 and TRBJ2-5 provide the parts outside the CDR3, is DAMVIQNPRYQVTQFGKPVTLSCSQTLNHNVMYWYQQKSSQAPKLLFHYYDKDFNNEADTPDNFQSRRPNTSFCFLDIRSPGLGDTAMYLCATSSDRVGTQYFGPGTRLLVL.

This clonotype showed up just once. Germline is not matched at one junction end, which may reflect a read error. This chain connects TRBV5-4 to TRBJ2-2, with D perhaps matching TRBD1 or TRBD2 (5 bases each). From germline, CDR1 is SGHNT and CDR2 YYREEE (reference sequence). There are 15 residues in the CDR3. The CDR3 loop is CASSLVGHKTGEPFF. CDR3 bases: TGTGCCAGCAGCTTGGTCGGACACAAAACCGGGGAGCCGTTTTTT.

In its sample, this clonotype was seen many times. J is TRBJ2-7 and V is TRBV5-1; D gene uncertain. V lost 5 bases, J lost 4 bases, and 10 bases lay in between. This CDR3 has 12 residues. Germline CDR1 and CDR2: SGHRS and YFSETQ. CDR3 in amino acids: CASSTDGYEQYF. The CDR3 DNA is TGCGCCAGCAGTACGGACGGGTACGAGCAGTACTTC.

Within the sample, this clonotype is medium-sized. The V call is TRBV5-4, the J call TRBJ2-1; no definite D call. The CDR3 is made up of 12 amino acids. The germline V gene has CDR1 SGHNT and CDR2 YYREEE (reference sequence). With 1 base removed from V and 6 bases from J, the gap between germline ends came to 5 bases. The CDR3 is CASSLTTNEQFF. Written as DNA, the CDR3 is TGTGCCAGCAGCTTGACCACCAATGAGCAGTTCTTC.

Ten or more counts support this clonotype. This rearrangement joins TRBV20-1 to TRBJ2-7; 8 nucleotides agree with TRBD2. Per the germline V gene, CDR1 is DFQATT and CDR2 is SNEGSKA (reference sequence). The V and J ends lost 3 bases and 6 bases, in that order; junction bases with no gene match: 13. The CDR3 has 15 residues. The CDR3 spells CSASRPAGGSGEQYF. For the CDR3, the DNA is TGCAGTGCTAGTAGGCCCGCGGGAGGTTCCGGCGAGCAGTACTTC.

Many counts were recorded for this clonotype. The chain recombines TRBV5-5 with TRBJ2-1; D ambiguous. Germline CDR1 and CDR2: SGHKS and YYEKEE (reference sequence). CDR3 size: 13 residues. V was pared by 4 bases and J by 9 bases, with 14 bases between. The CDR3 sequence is CASSPSPEIEQFF. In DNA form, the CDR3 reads TGTGCCAGCAGCCCCAGTCCGGAAATTGAGCAGTTCTTC. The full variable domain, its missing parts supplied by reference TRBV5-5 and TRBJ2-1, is DAGVTQSPTHLIKTRGQQVTLRCSPISGHKSVSWYQQVLGQGPQFIFQYYEKEERGRGNFPDRFSARQFPNYSSELNVNALLLGDSALYLCASSPSPEIEQFFGPGTRLTVL.

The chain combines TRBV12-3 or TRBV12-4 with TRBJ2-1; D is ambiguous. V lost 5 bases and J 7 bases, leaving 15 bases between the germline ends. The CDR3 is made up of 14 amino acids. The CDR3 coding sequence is TGTGCCAGCAGTCGATCGGAAGGGTGGAATGAGCAGTTCTTC. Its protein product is CASSRSEGWNEQFF.

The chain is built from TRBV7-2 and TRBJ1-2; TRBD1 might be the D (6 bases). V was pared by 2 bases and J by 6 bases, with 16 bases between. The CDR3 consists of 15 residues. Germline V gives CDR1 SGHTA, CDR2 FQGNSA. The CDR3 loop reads CASSLPGRTVDGYTF. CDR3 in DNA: TGTGCCAGCAGCTTACCTGGGAGGACAGTAGATGGCTACACCTTC.

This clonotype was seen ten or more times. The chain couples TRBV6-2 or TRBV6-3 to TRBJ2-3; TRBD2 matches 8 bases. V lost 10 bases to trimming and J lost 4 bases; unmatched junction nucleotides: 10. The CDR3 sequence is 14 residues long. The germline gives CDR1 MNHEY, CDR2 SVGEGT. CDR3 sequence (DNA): TGTGCCACCAACTCAGCGGGAGTGGCAGATACGCAGTATTTT. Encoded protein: CATNSAGVADTQYF.

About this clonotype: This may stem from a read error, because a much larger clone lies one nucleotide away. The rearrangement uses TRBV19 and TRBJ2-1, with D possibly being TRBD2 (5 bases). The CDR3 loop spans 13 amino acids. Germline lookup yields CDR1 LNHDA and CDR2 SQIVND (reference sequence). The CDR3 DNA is TGTGCCACTCGAGACTACCCTGACAATGAGCGGTTCTTC. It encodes CATRDYPDNERFF.

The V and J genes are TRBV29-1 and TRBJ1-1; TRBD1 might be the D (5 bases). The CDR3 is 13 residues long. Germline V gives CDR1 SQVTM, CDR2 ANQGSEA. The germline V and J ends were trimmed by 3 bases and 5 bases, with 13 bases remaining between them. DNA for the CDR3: TGCAGCGTTGAGGGGGTGATCGGGACTGAAGCTTTCTTT. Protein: CSVEGVIGTEAFF. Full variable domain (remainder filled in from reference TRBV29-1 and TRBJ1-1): SAVISQKPSRDICQRGTSLTIQCQVDSQVTMMFWYRQQPGQSLTLIATANQGSEATYESGFVIDKFPISRPNLTFSTLTVSNMSPEDSSIYLCSVEGVIGTEAFFGQGTRLTVV.

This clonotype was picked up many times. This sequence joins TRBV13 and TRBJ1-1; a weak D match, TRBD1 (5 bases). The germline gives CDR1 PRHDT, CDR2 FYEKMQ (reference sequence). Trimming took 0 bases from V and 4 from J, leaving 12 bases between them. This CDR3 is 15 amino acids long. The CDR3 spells CASSLGVTGLTEAFF. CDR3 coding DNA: TGTGCCAGCAGCTTAGGAGTCACGGGGCTCACTGAAGCTTTCTTT.

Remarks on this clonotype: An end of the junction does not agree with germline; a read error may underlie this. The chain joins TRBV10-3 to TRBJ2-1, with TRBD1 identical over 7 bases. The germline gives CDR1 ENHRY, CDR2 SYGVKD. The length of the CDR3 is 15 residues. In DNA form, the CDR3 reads TGTGCCGTCAGTGAGGGAACAGGGGTCTACAATGAGCAGTTCTTC. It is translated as CAVSEGTGVYNEQFF.

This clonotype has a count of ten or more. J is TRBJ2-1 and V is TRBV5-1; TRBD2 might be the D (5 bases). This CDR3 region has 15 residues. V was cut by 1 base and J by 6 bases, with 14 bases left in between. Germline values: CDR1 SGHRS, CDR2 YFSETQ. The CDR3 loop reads CASSLWQSRGNEQFF. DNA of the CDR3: TGCGCCAGCAGCTTGTGGCAGAGCCGGGGCAATGAGCAGTTCTTC.

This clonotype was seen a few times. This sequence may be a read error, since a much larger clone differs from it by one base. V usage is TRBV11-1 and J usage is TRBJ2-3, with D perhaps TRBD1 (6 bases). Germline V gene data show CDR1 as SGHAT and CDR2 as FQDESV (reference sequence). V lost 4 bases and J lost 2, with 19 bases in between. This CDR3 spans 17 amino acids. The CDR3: CASSSGAAGTPTDTQYF. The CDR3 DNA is TGTGCCAGCAGCTCAGGAGCGGCCGGGACACCCACAGATACGCAGTATTTT.

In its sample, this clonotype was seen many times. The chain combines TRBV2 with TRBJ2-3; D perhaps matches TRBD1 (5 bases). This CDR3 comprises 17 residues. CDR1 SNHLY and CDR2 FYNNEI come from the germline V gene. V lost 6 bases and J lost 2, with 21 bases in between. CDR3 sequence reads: CASSGFLGRTLTDTQYF. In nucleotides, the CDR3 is TGTGCCAGCAGCGGGTTTCTTGGACGGACACTCACAGATACGCAGTATTTT.

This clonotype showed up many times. The CDR3 reads CASSMRGRRTGELFF. For the CDR3, the DNA is TGTGCCAGCAGTATGAGGGGACGTAGAACCGGGGAGCTGTTTTTT. The chain has TRBV12-3 or TRBV12-4 and TRBJ2-2; D is tentatively TRBD1 or TRBD2 (5 bases each). The CDR3 is 15 amino acids. The V gene lost 5 bases and the J gene lost 5 bases, with 15 bases spanning the gap.

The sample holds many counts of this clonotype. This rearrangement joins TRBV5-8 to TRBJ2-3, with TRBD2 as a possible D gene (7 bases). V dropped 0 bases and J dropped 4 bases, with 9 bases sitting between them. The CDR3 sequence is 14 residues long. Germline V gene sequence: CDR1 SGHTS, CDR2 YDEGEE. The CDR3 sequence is CASSLAGGADTQYF. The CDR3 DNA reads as TGTGCCAGCAGCTTGGCGGGGGGCGCAGATACGCAGTATTTT.